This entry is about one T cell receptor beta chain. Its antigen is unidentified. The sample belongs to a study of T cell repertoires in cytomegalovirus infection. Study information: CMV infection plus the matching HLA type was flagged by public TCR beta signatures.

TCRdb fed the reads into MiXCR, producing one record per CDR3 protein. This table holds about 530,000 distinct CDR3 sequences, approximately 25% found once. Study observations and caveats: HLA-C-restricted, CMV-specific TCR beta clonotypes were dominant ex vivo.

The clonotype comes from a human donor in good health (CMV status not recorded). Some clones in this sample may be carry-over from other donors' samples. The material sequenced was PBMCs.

CDR3 amino acids: CASILLQGHTEAFF. The CDR3 DNA reads as TGTGCCAGCATACTATTACAGGGTCACACTGAAGCTTTCTTT. This chain joins TRBV28 and TRBJ1-1; tentatively, D is TRBD1 (6 bases). Trimming left V 7 bases short and J 3 bases short, with 15 bases between. CDR3 length equals 14 residues. Per the germline V gene, CDR1 is MDHEN and CDR2 is SYDVKM.